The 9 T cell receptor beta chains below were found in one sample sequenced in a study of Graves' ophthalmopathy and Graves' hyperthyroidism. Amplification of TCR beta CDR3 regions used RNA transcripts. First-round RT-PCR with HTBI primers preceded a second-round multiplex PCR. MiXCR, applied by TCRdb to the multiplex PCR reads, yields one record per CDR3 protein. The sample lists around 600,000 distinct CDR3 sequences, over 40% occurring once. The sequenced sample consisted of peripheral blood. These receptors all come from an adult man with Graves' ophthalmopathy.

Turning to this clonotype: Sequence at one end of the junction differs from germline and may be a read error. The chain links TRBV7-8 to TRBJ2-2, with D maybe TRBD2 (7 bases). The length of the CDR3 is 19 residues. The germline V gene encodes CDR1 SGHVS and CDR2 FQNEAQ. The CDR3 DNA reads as TGTGCCAGCAGGAACCCACCCGGGGGGCGATCTATTTTCACCGGGGAGCTGCTTTTT. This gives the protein CASRNPPGGRSIFTGELLF.

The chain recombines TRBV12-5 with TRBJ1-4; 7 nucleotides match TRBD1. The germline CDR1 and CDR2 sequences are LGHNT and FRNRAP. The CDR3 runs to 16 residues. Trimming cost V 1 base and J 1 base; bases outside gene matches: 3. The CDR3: CASGLGQGGTNEKLFF. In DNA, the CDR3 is TGTGCTAGTGGTTTGGGACAGGGAGGAACTAATGAAAAACTGTTTTTT.

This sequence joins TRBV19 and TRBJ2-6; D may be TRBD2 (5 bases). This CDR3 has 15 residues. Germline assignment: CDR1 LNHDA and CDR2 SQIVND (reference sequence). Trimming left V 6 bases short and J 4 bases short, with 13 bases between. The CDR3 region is CASRPLIAGANVLTF. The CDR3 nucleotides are TGTGCCAGTAGACCCCTGATAGCGGGGGCCAACGTCCTGACTTTC.

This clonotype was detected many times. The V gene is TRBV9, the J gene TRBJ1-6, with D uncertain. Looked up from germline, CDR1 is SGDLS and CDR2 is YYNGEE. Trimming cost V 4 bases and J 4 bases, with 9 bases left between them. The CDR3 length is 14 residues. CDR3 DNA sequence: TGTGCCAGCAGCCCCCAATCATATAATTCACCCCTCCACTTT. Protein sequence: CASSPQSYNSPLHF.

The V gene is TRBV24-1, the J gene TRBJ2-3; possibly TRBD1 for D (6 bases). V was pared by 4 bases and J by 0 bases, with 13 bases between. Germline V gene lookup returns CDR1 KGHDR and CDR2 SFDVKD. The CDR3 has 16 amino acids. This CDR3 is CATSDVTGSSTDTQYF. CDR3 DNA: TGTGCCACCAGTGACGTTACAGGGTCCAGCACAGATACGCAGTATTTT.

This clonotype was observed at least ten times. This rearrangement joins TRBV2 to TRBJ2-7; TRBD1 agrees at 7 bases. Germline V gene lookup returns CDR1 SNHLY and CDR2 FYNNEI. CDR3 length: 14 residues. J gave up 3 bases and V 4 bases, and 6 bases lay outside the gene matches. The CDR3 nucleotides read TGTGCCAGCAGTGCAGAGGGACAGTACTACGAGCAGTACTTC. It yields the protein CASSAEGQYYEQYF.

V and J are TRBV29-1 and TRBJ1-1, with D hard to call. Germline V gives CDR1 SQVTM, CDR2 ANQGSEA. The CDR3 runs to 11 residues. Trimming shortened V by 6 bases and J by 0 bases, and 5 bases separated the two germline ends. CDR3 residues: CSVDMNTEAFF. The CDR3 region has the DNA TGCAGCGTAGACATGAACACTGAAGCTTTCTTT.

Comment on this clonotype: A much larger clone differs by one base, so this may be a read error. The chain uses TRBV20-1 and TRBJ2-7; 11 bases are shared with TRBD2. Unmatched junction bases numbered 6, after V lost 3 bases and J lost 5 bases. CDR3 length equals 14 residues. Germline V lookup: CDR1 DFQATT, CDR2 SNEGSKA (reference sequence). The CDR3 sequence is CSARVTSGGDEQYF. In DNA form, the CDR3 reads TGCAGTGCTAGGGTTACTAGCGGGGGCGACGAGCAGTACTTC.

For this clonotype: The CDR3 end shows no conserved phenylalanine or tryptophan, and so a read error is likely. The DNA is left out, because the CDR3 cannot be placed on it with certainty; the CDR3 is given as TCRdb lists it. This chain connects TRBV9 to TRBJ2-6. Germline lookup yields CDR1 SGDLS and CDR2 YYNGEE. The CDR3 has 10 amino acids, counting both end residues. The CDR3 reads CASSFNGTPR.